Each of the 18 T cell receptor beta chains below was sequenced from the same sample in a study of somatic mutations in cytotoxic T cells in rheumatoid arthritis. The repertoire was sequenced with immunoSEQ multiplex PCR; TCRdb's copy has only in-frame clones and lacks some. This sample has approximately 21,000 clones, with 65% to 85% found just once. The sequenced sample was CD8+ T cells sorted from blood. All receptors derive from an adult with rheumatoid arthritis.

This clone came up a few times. CDR3 amino acids: CASSLFSGYYEQYF. CDR3 coding DNA: TGTGCCAGCAGTTTATTTTCAGGGTACTACGAGCAGTACTTC. The V gene is TRBV27, the J gene TRBJ2-7; perhaps TRBD1 as D (5 bases). V was trimmed by 1 base and J by 3 bases, leaving 10 bases between them. This CDR3 spans 14 amino acids. Germline lookup yields CDR1 MNHEY and CDR2 SMNVEV (reference sequence).

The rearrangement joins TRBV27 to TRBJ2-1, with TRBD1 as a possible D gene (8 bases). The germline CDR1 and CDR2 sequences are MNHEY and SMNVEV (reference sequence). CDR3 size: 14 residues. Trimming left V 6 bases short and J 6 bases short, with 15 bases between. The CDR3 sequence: CASSRTGTINEQFF. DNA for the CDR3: TGTGCCAGCAGCAGGACAGGGACTATCAATGAGCAGTTCTTC.

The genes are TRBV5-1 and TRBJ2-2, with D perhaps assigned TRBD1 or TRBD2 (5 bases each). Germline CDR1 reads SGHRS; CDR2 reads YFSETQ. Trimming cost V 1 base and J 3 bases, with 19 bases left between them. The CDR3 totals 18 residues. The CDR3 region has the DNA TGCGCCAGCAGCTTGTATCTGGGGAAGGTGGGGGACACCGGGGAGCTGTTTTTT. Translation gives CASSLYLGKVGDTGELFF. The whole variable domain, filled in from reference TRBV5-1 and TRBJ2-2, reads KAGVTQTPRYLIKTRGQQVTLSCSPISGHRSVSWYQQTPGQGLQFLFEYFSETQRNKGNFPGRFSGRQFSNSRSEMNVSTLELGDSALYLCASSLYLGKVGDTGELFFGEGSRLTVL.

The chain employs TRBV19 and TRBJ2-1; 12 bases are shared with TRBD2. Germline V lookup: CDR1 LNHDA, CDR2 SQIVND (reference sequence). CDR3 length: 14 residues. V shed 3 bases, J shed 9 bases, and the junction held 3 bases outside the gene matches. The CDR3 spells CASSMVGLAGEQFF. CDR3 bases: TGTGCCAGTAGTATGGTGGGACTAGCGGGTGAGCAGTTCTTC.

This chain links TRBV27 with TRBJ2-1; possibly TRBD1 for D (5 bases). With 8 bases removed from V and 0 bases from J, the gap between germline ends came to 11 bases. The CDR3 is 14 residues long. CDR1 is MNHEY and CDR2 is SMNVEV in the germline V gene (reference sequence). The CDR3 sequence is CASWGLSSYNEQFF. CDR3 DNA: TGTGCCAGCTGGGGCTTGAGCTCCTACAATGAGCAGTTCTTC.

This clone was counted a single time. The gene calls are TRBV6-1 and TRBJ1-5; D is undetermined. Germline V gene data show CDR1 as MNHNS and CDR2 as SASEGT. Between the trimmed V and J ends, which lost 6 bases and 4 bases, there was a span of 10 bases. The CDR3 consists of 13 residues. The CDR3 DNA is TGTGCCAGCAGGCCCGAACCAAATCAGCCCCAGCATTTT. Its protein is CASRPEPNQPQHF.

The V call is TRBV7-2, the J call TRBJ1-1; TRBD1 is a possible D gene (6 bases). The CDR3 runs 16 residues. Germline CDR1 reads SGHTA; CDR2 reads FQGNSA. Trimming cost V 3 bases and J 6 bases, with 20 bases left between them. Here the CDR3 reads CASSFGTTGRYAEAFF. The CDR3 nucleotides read TGTGCCAGCAGCTTCGGCACCACAGGGAGGTACGCTGAAGCTTTCTTT.

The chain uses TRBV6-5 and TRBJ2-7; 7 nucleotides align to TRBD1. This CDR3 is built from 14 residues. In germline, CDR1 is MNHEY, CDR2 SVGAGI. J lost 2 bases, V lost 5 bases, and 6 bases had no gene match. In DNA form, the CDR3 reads TGTGCCAGCAGTCCATGGACAGGAGCCTACGAGCAGTACTTC. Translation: CASSPWTGAYEQYF.

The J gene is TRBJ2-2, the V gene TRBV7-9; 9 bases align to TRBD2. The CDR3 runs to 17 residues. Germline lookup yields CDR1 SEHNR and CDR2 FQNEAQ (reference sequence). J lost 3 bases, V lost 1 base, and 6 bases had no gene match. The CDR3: CASSLGTSGGHTGELFF. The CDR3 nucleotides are TGTGCCAGCAGCTTAGGGACCAGCGGGGGGCACACCGGGGAGCTGTTTTTT.

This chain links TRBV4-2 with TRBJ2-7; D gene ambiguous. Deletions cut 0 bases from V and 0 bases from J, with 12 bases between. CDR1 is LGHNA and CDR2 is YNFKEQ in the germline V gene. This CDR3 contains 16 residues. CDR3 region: CASSQDFGGYSYEQYF. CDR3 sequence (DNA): TGTGCCAGCAGCCAAGATTTCGGCGGTTACTCCTACGAGCAGTACTTC.

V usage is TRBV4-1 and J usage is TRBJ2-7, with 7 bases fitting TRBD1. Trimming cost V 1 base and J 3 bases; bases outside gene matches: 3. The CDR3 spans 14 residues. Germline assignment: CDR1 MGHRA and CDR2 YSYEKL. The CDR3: CASSQATGNYEQYF. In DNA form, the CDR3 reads TGCGCCAGCAGCCAAGCGACAGGGAACTACGAGCAGTACTTC.

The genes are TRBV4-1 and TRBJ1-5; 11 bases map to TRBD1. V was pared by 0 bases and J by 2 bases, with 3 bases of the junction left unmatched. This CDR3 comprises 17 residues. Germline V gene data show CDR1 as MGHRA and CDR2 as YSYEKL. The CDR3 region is CASSQDGQGAGNQPQHF. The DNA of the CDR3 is TGCGCCAGCAGCCAAGACGGACAGGGGGCTGGCAATCAGCCCCAGCATTTT.

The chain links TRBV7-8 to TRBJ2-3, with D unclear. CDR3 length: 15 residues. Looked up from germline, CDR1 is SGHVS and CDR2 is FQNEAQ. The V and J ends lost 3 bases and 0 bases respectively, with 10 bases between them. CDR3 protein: CASSFSYGSTDTQYF. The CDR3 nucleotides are TGTGCCAGCAGCTTTTCTTACGGGAGCACAGATACGCAGTATTTT.

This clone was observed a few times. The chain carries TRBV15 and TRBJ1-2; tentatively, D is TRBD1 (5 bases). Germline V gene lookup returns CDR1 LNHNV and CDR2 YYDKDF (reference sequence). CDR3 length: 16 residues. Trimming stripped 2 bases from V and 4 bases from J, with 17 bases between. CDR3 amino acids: CATSRRKTAGIYGYTF. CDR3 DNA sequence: TGTGCCACCAGCAGACGTAAGACAGCGGGAATCTATGGCTACACCTTC.

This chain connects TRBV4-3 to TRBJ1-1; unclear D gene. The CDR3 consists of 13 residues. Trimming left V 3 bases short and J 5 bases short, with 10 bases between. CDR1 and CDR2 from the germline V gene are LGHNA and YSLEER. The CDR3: CASSQWAGTEAFF. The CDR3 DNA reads TGCGCCAGCAGCCAGTGGGCGGGGACTGAAGCTTTCTTT.

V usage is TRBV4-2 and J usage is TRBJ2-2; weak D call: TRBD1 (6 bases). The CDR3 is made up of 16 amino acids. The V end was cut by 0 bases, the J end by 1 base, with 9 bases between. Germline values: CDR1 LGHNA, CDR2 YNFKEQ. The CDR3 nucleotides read TGTGCCAGCAGCCAAGATGGGGGCAAGAACACCGGGGAGCTGTTTTTT. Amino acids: CASSQDGGKNTGELFF.

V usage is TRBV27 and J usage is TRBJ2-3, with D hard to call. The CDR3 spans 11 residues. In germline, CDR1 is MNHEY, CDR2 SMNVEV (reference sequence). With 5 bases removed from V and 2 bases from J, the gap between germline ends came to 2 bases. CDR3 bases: TGTGCCAGCAGTCACACAGATACGCAGTATTTT. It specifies CASSHTDTQYF.

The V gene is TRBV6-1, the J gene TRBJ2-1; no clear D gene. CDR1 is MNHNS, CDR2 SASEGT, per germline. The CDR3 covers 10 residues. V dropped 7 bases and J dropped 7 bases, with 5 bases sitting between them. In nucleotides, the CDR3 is TGTGCCAGCAACAAAAATGAGCAGTTCTTC. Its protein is CASNKNEQFF.